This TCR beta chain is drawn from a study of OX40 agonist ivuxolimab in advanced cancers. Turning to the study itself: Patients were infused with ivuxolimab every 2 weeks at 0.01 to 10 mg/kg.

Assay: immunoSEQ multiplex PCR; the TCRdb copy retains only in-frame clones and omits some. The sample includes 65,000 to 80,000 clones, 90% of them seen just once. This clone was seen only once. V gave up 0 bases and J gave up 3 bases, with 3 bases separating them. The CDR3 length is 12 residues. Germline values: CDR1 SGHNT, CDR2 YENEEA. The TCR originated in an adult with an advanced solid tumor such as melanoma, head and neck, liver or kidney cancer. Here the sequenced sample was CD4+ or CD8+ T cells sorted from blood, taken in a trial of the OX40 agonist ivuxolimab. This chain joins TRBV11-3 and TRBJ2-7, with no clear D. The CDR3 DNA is TGTGCCAGCAGCTTAGAGGGCTACGAGCAGTACTTC. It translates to CASSLEGYEQYF.